The following is a T cell receptor beta chain sequence with its context. This sample was taken from a study of blood T cell repertoires in COVID-19. Whole-study context: T cells, B-cell-depleted T cells, or PBMCs supplied cDNA or gDNA.

The germline V gene has CDR1 MDHEN and CDR2 SYDVKM. The CDR3 has 13 residues. Trimming left V 2 bases short and J 1 base short, with 5 bases between. The assay was immunoSEQ multiplex PCR, and TCRdb's table has in-frame clones only and misses some. In the table there are roughly 150,000 clones, 88% of which are singletons. The source material was peripheral blood. The clonotype was recovered from a woman aged 70-85 years with acute or convalescent COVID-19. The chain carries TRBV28 and TRBJ1-2; D is possibly TRBD1 (5 bases). In DNA, the CDR3 is TGTGCCAGCAGTTTAAGGGGTAACTATGGCTACACCTTC. Protein sequence: CASSLRGNYGYTF.